Listed here is a single T cell receptor beta chain. The data belong to a study of siplizumab effects on memory and regulatory T cells. It was roughly 99,000 TCR templates that were assayed per sample. Profiling relied on immunoSEQ multiplex PCR, and the TCRdb table lists in-frame clones only, not all of them. The sample includes 90,000 to 120,000 clones, under 95% of them seen just once. Germline CDR1 and CDR2: KGHSH and LQKENI. With 1 base removed from V and 3 bases from J, the gap between germline ends came to 15 bases. The CDR3 length is 16 residues. Specimen: Tregs sorted from blood. This clonotype originated in a human donor in good health. V gene TRBV18 combines with J gene TRBJ1-1; a weak D match, TRBD1 (6 bases). This chain's CDR3 is CASSPQGEGTYTEAFF. The CDR3 DNA is TGTGCCAGCTCACCACAGGGGGAAGGGACGTACACTGAAGCTTTCTTT. Using reference TRBV18 and TRBJ1-1 for the parts outside the CDR3, the full variable domain is NAGVMQNPRHLVRRRGQEARLRCSPMKGHSHVYWYRQLPEEGLKFMVYLQKENIIDESGMPKERFSAEFPKEGPSILRIQQVVRGDSAAYFCASSPQGEGTYTEAFFGQGTRLTVV.